A single T cell receptor beta chain is shown here with its context. Which antigen it targets is not known. Base qualities are not at hand, and no much larger clone is one base apart. This sample is part of a study of T cell responses to AZD1222 COVID-19 vaccine (dated by TCRdb to the early 2020s). General notes on the study: TCR sequencing covered more than 230 trial participants: 200 to 210 given two doses of AZD1222 and about 26 given two doses of MenACWY control vaccine. Trial participants were enrolled by age into subgroups of 18-55, 56-69 and 70-plus years, and roughly 160, 29 and 62 TCR-sequenced participants, respectively, were included in these subgroups. Beyond this particular receptor, the publication reports: Participants were mostly white British and included more females than males, and it was suggested by the authors that clonal diversity may have been underestimated. Reportedly, close to half of the unique spike-specific TCRs recognized epitopes lying outside the regions that are mutated in the B.1.351 and B.1.1.7 variants. In the small 56-69-year group, the increase in depth fell short of significance, most likely because of low power. Conclusions about previously exposed vaccinees are limited because only six or seven AZD1222 recipients were SARS-CoV-2 seropositive at baseline. Vaccine-associated CD4 TCRs spanned the whole spike protein, with dominant responses in regions 160-218 and 743-854. A significant rise in spike-specific TCR breadth and depth was observed after two AZD1222 doses relative to day 0 and relative to MenACWY recipients. No day 14 peak-response samples were available, so repertoires were characterized only after the peak T cell response.

The time point label on this specimen signifies: about 28 days (+/-7) after the second vaccine dose. AZD1222 recipients with second doses at about 4 weeks or about 12 weeks were pooled, because spike-specific TCR depth and breadth did not differ between schedules. Vaccinee samples came from UK trials COV001 and COV002, including a single-blind randomized controlled phase 2/3 trial of AZD1222 (ChAdOx1 nCoV-19) in healthy adults. Trial participant PBMC samples were collected at day 0 and day 28 after the second dose for TCRbeta chain sequencing. The CDR3 regions of human TCRbeta chains were analyzed by immunosequencing. The published analysis was carried out like this. Repertoire TCRs were matched against a reference library of SARS-CoV-2-specific TCRs generated with the MIRA antigen-specificity platform. Breadth was defined as the fraction of unique TCRs that were SARS-CoV-2-associated, and depth was defined as the fraction of total T cells that were SARS-CoV-2-associated. Using the MIRA data, each spike-specific TCR was mapped to the spike region that the TCR reacts to and placed in a CD4 or CD8 class. Log10-transformed breadth and depth values were compared by one-way ANOVA with Sidak's multiple comparisons tests. The table comes from immuneACCESS by way of TCRdb, which keeps in-frame sequences with V and J called. Part of the clones is missing from these tables; in studies checked, under half for an unresolved V gene and the rest for unknown reasons. V and J calls and clone size are given by that table; D and trimming were obtained from the DNA. The table for this sample lists roughly 190,000 clones; approximately 89% of them were counted only once. Together, the top ten hold roughly 3.5% of the sample.

This clonotype was obtained from an adult who received the AZD1222 COVID-19 vaccine. This specimen consisted of peripheral blood, obtained 28 days after the second AZD1222 dose.

The DNA sequence is as follows: TGTGCCAGCAGCTTAGGCCAGGGCGGCACAGATACGCAGTATTTT. This yields the protein CASSLGQGGTDTQYF. This sequence uses TRBV7-3 and TRBJ2-3; the D region possibly corresponds to TRBD1 (5 bases align). Trimming removed 2 bases from V and 1 base from J, leaving 10 bases between the germline ends. The CDR3 has 15 amino acids, counting the end cysteine and phenylalanine. Only the CDR3 DNA stays, 45 bases, in frame from base 1. CDR1 and CDR2 were assigned from the germline V gene as SGHTA and FQGTGA.